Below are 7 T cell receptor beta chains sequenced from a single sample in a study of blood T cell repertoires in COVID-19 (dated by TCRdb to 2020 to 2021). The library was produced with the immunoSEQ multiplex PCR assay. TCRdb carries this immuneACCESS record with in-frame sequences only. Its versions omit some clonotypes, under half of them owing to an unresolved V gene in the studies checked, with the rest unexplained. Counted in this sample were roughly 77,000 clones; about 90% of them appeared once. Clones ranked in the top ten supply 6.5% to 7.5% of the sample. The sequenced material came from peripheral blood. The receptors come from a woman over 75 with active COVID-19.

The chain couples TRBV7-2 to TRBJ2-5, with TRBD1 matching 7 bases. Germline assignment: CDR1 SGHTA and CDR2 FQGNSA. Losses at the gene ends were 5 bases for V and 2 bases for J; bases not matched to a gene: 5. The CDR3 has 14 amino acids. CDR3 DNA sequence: TGTGCCAGCAGCGTTACAGGGGTACAAGAGACCCAGTACTTC. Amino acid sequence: CASSVTGVQETQYF.

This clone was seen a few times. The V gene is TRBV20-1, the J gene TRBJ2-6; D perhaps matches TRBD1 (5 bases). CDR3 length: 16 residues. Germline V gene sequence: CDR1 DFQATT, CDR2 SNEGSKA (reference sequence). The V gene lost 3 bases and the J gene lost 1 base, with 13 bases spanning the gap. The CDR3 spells CSASRQGQSGANVLTF. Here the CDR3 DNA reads TGCAGTGCTAGTCGGCAGGGCCAATCTGGGGCCAACGTCCTGACTTTC.

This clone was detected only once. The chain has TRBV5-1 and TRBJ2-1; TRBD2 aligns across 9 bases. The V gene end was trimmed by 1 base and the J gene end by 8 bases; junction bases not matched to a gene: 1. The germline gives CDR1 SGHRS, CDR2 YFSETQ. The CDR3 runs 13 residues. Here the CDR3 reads CASSLQRGDEQFF. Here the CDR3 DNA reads TGCGCCAGCAGCTTGCAGCGGGGGGATGAGCAGTTCTTC.

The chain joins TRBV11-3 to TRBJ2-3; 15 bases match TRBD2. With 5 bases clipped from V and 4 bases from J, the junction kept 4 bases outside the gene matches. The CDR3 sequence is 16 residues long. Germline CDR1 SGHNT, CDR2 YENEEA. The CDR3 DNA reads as TGTGCCAGCAGCCCCGGGACTAGCGGGAGGTCAGATACGCAGTATTTT. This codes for CASSPGTSGRSDTQYF. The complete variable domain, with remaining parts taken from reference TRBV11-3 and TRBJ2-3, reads EAGVVQSPRYKIIEKKQPVAFWCNPISGHNTLYWYLQNLGQGPELLIRYENEEAVDDSQLPKDRFSAERLKGVDSTLKIQPAELGDSAVYLCASSPGTSGRSDTQYFGPGTRLTVL.

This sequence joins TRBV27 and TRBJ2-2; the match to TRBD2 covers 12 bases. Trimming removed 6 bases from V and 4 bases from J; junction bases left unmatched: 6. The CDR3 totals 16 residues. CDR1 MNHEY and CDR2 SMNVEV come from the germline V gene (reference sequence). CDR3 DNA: TGTGCCAGCAGCTCTAGCGGGAGGGTTGTCACCGGGGAGCTGTTTTTT. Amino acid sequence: CASSSSGRVVTGELFF.

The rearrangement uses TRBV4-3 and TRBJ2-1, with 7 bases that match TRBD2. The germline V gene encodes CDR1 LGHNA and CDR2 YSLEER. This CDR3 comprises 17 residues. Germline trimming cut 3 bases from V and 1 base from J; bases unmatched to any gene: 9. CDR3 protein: CASSQFSTGGSYNEQFF. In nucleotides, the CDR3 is TGCGCCAGCAGCCAGTTTAGCACGGGGGGTTCCTACAATGAGCAGTTCTTC.

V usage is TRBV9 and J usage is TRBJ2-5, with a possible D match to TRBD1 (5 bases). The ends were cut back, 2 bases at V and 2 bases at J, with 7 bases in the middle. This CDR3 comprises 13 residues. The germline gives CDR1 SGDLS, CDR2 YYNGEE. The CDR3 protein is CASSVRDQETQYF. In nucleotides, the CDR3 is TGTGCCAGCAGCGTCAGGGATCAAGAGACCCAGTACTTC.